Included here is one TCR beta chain sequence, with context. Its matching antigen is unknown. This sample is drawn from a study of shared clonotypes between healthy human individuals. Adult Caucasians living in Nashville, Tennessee made up all of the donors. Generated by immunoSEQ multiplex PCR, the TCRdb table keeps only in-frame clones and is missing some. This sample carries millions of clones, more than 80% of them seen once, and the ten largest clones take 0.14%. General observations from the study: Several donors held 4.5% to 5% of naive CD4 clonotypes in common.

Sequenced: naive CD4+ T cells sorted from blood. The subset denotes: CD45RA+ positively selected. This clonotype was sampled from a man aged 18 to 29 in good health.

CDR3 nucleotide sequence: TGTGCCAGCAGTGAGGGACAGGGAGACTACAATGAGCAGTTCTTC. Its protein is CASSEGQGDYNEQFF. This chain joins TRBV28 and TRBJ2-1, with TRBD1 matching 9 bases. V shed 5 bases, J shed 3 bases, and the junction held 5 bases outside the gene matches. The V gene's germline CDR1 is MDHEN and CDR2 SYDVKM. The CDR3 contains 15 residues.